This is a list of T cell receptor beta chains from one sample in a study of persistence of HIV-infected CD4 T cells. Using immunoSEQ multiplex PCR, the repertoire was profiled, and TCRdb retains in-frame clones only, with some absent. The data hold more than 30,000 clones, with more than 75% observed a single time. Their antigens are not known. The source material was CD4+ T cells sorted from PBMCs after approximately 18-hour stimulation, sampled from a patient who received antiretroviral therapy. These receptors originate from an adult woman with HIV who was CMV-seropositive. Both conserved end residues are part of each CDR3. D genes are given only for firm matches. The size of a clone is reported for some rows only, either as once, few or many, or as a class for expanded clones.

d_gene: TRBD2
abundance: -
v_gene: TRBV5-6
len: 15
j_gene: TRBJ2-1
CDR3aa: CASSSYLAGGNEQFF
CDR3nt: TGTGCCAGCAGCTCGTACCTAGCGGGGGGGAATGAGCAGTTCTTC

d_gene: -
abundance: -
v_gene: TRBV4-3
len: 15
j_gene: TRBJ1-3
CDR3aa: CASSWGQSSGNTIYF
CDR3nt: TGCGCCAGCAGCTGGGGGCAGAGCTCTGGAAACACCATATATTTT

d_gene: TRBD1
abundance: -
v_gene: TRBV9
len: 15
j_gene: TRBJ2-3
CDR3aa: CASSLRTGGVDTQYF
CDR3nt: TGTGCCAGCAGCTTACGGACAGGGGGAGTGGATACGCAGTATTTT

d_gene: TRBD1
abundance: -
v_gene: TRBV6-2/TRBV6-3
len: 17
j_gene: TRBJ2-7
CDR3aa: CASSYLGQGRRAYEQYF
CDR3nt: TGTGCCAGCAGTTACTTGGGACAGGGAAGAAGGGCCTACGAGCAGTACTTC

d_gene: -
abundance: medium-sized
v_gene: TRBV6-4
len: 15
j_gene: TRBJ1-1
CDR3aa: CASKKEDSMNTEAFF
CDR3nt: TGTGCCAGCAAAAAGGAGGACAGTATGAACACTGAAGCTTTCTTT

d_gene: -
abundance: -
v_gene: TRBV10-1
len: 11
j_gene: TRBJ2-7
CDR3aa: CASSESSEQYF
CDR3nt: TGCGCCAGCAGTGAGTCGTCCGAGCAGTACTTC

d_gene: TRBD1
abundance: -
v_gene: TRBV19
len: 16
j_gene: TRBJ1-1
CDR3aa: CASSPTTQGANTEAFF
CDR3nt: TGTGCCAGTAGTCCGACAACTCAGGGGGCGAACACTGAAGCTTTCTTT

d_gene: TRBD1
abundance: -
v_gene: TRBV19
len: 15
j_gene: TRBJ2-2
CDR3aa: CASSSQGASGGELFF
CDR3nt: TGTGCCAGTAGTTCACAGGGGGCCAGTGGCGGGGAGCTGTTTTTT

d_gene: -
abundance: -
v_gene: TRBV12-3/TRBV12-4
len: 13
j_gene: TRBJ2-7
CDR3aa: CASSLEPGYEQYF
CDR3nt: TGTGCCAGCAGTTTAGAACCCGGATACGAGCAGTACTTC

d_gene: -
abundance: -
v_gene: TRBV7-2
len: 15
j_gene: TRBJ2-1
CDR3aa: CASTRFRSSYNEQFF
CDR3nt: TGTGCCAGCACCCGTTTTCGGAGCTCCTACAATGAGCAGTTCTTC

d_gene: -
abundance: -
v_gene: TRBV30
len: 15
j_gene: TRBJ2-5
CDR3aa: CAWSVGGGSQETQYF
CDR3nt: TGTGCCTGGAGTGTTGGAGGGGGCAGTCAGGAGACCCAGTACTTC

d_gene: -
abundance: -
v_gene: TRBV5-1
len: 14
j_gene: TRBJ2-7
CDR3aa: CASSPRGPTLEQYF
CDR3nt: TGCGCCAGCAGCCCCCGGGGCCCGACTTTAGAGCAGTACTTC

d_gene: -
abundance: -
v_gene: TRBV28
len: 15
j_gene: TRBJ1-2
CDR3aa: CASSLQHHQSGGYTF
CDR3nt: TGTGCCAGCAGTTTACAGCACCATCAATCGGGAGGCTACACCTTC

d_gene: -
abundance: -
v_gene: TRBV2
len: 13
j_gene: TRBJ1-1
CDR3aa: CASRWGRTTEAFF
CDR3nt: TGTGCCAGCAGGTGGGGACGGACAACTGAAGCTTTCTTT

d_gene: -
abundance: -
v_gene: TRBV6-5
len: 13
j_gene: TRBJ2-3
CDR3aa: CASSSRLADTQYF
CDR3nt: TGTGCCAGCAGTTCTCGACTAGCAGATACGCAGTATTTT

d_gene: -
abundance: few
v_gene: TRBV18
len: 15
j_gene: TRBJ1-1
CDR3aa: CASSLKDSPNTEAFF
CDR3nt: TGTGCCAGCTCATTGAAGGACAGTCCGAACACTGAAGCTTTCTTT

d_gene: TRBD1
abundance: -
v_gene: TRBV19
len: 15
j_gene: TRBJ1-2
CDR3aa: CASSIRTGASLGYTF
CDR3nt: TGTGCCAGTAGTATCCGGACAGGAGCATCCCTAGGCTACACCTTC

d_gene: -
abundance: -
v_gene: TRBV10-2
len: 13
j_gene: TRBJ1-1
CDR3aa: CASSINGNTEAFF
CDR3nt: TGCGCCAGCAGTATAAACGGCAACACTGAAGCTTTCTTT

d_gene: TRBD1
abundance: -
v_gene: TRBV5-1
len: 16
j_gene: TRBJ2-7
CDR3aa: CASRLRQGQGTGEQYF
CDR3nt: TGCGCCAGCCGGCTCCGACAGGGGCAGGGTACAGGCGAGCAGTACTTC

d_gene: -
abundance: -
v_gene: TRBV5-1
len: 17
j_gene: TRBJ1-1
CDR3aa: CASSQTPVGFMNTEAFF
CDR3nt: TGCGCCAGCAGCCAAACGCCCGTCGGGTTTATGAACACTGAAGCTTTCTTT

d_gene: -
abundance: -
v_gene: TRBV24-1
len: 17
j_gene: TRBJ1-1
CDR3aa: CATSPKPYRARSFEAFF
CDR3nt: TGTGCCACCAGTCCTAAACCGTACAGGGCCCGGTCCTTTGAAGCTTTCTTT

d_gene: TRBD1
abundance: -
v_gene: TRBV19
len: 19
j_gene: TRBJ2-6
CDR3aa: CASSIDSPRQGTGANVLTF
CDR3nt: TGTGCCAGTAGTATAGATTCCCCACGACAGGGTACTGGGGCCAACGTCCTGACTTTC

d_gene: TRBD1
abundance: -
v_gene: TRBV5-6
len: 17
j_gene: TRBJ1-3
CDR3aa: CASSGTDRGRSGNTIYF
CDR3nt: TGTGCCAGCAGCGGAACCGACAGGGGGCGGTCTGGAAACACCATATATTTT

d_gene: -
abundance: -
v_gene: TRBV3-1/TRBV3-2
len: 14
j_gene: TRBJ1-2
CDR3aa: CASTRNRKNYGYTF
CDR3nt: TGTGCCAGCACCCGCAACAGGAAAAACTATGGCTACACCTTC

d_gene: -
abundance: -
v_gene: TRBV9
len: 14
j_gene: TRBJ2-7
CDR3aa: CASSPWDGTYEQYF
CDR3nt: TGTGCCAGCAGCCCTTGGGACGGGACCTACGAGCAGTACTTC

d_gene: -
abundance: -
v_gene: TRBV15
len: 15
j_gene: TRBJ1-2
CDR3aa: CATSPRVAVVYGYTF
CDR3nt: TGTGCCACCAGCCCCCGGGTCGCGGTGGTATATGGCTACACCTTC

d_gene: TRBD1
abundance: -
v_gene: TRBV6-2/TRBV6-3
len: 15
j_gene: TRBJ1-1
CDR3aa: CASSQRQGMNTEAFF
CDR3nt: TGTGCCAGCAGCCAGCGACAGGGAATGAACACTGAAGCTTTCTTT

d_gene: -
abundance: few
v_gene: TRBV2
len: 15
j_gene: TRBJ1-6
CDR3aa: CASFRGQFGNSPLHF
CDR3nt: TGTGCCAGCTTCCGGGGACAATTTGGTAATTCACCCCTCCACTTT

d_gene: TRBD2
abundance: -
v_gene: TRBV3-1/TRBV3-2
len: 19
j_gene: TRBJ2-3
CDR3aa: CASSLDGLAGAISTDTQYF
CDR3nt: TGTGCCAGCAGCCTCGACGGGCTAGCGGGGGCCATAAGCACAGATACGCAGTATTTT

d_gene: TRBD1
abundance: -
v_gene: TRBV19
len: 15
j_gene: TRBJ1-4
CDR3aa: CASSLRTGVGEKLFF
CDR3nt: TGTGCCAGTAGTCTCCGGACAGGGGTTGGTGAAAAACTGTTTTTT

d_gene: -
abundance: -
v_gene: TRBV5-1
len: 15
j_gene: TRBJ2-1
CDR3aa: CASSLGAGFDNEQFF
CDR3nt: TGCGCCAGCAGCTTGGGAGCGGGCTTCGATAATGAGCAGTTCTTC

d_gene: TRBD1
abundance: -
v_gene: TRBV11-3
len: 16
j_gene: TRBJ2-2
CDR3aa: CASSLTRGLGTGELFF
CDR3nt: TGTGCCAGCAGCTTAACAAGGGGGCTTGGCACCGGGGAGCTGTTTTTT

d_gene: -
abundance: -
v_gene: TRBV27
len: 14
j_gene: TRBJ2-7
CDR3aa: CASSLSGSSYEQYF
CDR3nt: TGTGCCAGCAGTTTGTCCGGGAGCTCCTACGAGCAGTACTTC

d_gene: -
abundance: -
v_gene: TRBV20-1
len: 11
j_gene: TRBJ2-7
CDR3aa: CSARKDYEQYF
CDR3nt: TGCAGTGCCCGAAAGGACTACGAGCAGTACTTC

d_gene: -
abundance: few
v_gene: TRBV7-9
len: 12
j_gene: TRBJ1-1
CDR3aa: CASSLVALEAFF
CDR3nt: TGTGCCAGCAGCTTAGTCGCACTTGAAGCTTTCTTT

d_gene: -
abundance: -
v_gene: TRBV5-4
len: 12
j_gene: TRBJ2-2
CDR3aa: CASSLEAGELFF
CDR3nt: TGTGCCAGCAGCTTGGAAGCCGGGGAGCTGTTTTTT

d_gene: TRBD2
abundance: -
v_gene: TRBV19
len: 17
j_gene: TRBJ2-7
CDR3aa: CASSMGRTSGRPHEQYF
CDR3nt: TGTGCCAGTAGTATGGGTCGGACTAGCGGGAGACCCCACGAGCAGTACTTC

d_gene: TRBD1
abundance: -
v_gene: TRBV28
len: 15
j_gene: TRBJ1-1
CDR3aa: CASSFTGGSGTEAFF
CDR3nt: TGTGCCAGCAGTTTTACAGGGGGTAGTGGCACTGAAGCTTTCTTT

d_gene: TRBD1
abundance: -
v_gene: TRBV29-1
len: 12
j_gene: TRBJ1-5
CDR3aa: CSVGDRGFPQHF
CDR3nt: TGCAGCGTTGGGGACAGGGGTTTCCCCCAGCATTTT

d_gene: TRBD1
abundance: -
v_gene: TRBV3-1/TRBV3-2
len: 19
j_gene: TRBJ2-3
CDR3aa: CASSKYTGGLAASTDTQYF
CDR3nt: TGTGCCAGCAGCAAATACACAGGGGGCCTAGCGGCTAGCACAGATACGCAGTATTTT

d_gene: -
abundance: -
v_gene: TRBV7-8
len: 15
j_gene: TRBJ1-5
CDR3aa: CASSPRGRTDQPQHF
CDR3nt: TGTGCCAGCAGCCCCCGGGGCCGAACCGATCAGCCCCAGCATTTT

d_gene: -
abundance: -
v_gene: TRBV6-1
len: 15
j_gene: TRBJ2-3
CDR3aa: CASSDQRALTDTQYF
CDR3nt: TGTGCCAGCAGTGACCAGCGGGCACTCACAGATACGCAGTATTTT

d_gene: -
abundance: -
v_gene: TRBV7-9
len: 15
j_gene: TRBJ1-1
CDR3aa: CASSSPAGVNTEAFF
CDR3nt: TGTGCCAGCAGCTCCCCGGCGGGGGTGAACACTGAAGCTTTCTTT

d_gene: -
abundance: -
v_gene: TRBV2
len: 14
j_gene: TRBJ2-5
CDR3aa: CASSEDQVQETQYF
CDR3nt: TGTGCCAGCAGTGAGGATCAGGTTCAAGAGACCCAGTACTTC

d_gene: -
abundance: -
v_gene: TRBV25-1
len: 16
j_gene: TRBJ1-2
CDR3aa: CASSKLDQTIWDGYTF
CDR3nt: TGTGCCAGCAGTAAGTTGGACCAGACGATCTGGGACGGCTACACCTTC

d_gene: -
abundance: -
v_gene: TRBV10-2
len: 13
j_gene: TRBJ1-5
CDR3aa: CASRGYSNQPQHF
CDR3nt: TGCGCCAGCAGAGGATATAGCAATCAGCCCCAGCATTTT

d_gene: -
abundance: -
v_gene: TRBV3-1/TRBV3-2
len: 17
j_gene: TRBJ1-5
CDR3aa: CASSLRGRLYSNQPQHF
CDR3nt: TGTGCCAGCAGCTTGAGGGGGAGGCTTTATAGCAATCAGCCCCAGCATTTT

d_gene: -
abundance: -
v_gene: TRBV10-3
len: 15
j_gene: TRBJ2-2
CDR3aa: CAIRYGLDNTGELFF
CDR3nt: TGTGCCATCAGATACGGGCTAGATAACACCGGGGAGCTGTTTTTT

d_gene: -
abundance: few
v_gene: TRBV29-1
len: 13
j_gene: TRBJ1-5
CDR3aa: CSVAENSNQPQHF
CDR3nt: TGCAGCGTTGCCGAAAATAGCAATCAGCCCCAGCATTTT

d_gene: -
abundance: -
v_gene: TRBV21-1
len: 16
j_gene: TRBJ2-1
CDR3aa: CASSKVEGSSYNEQFF
CDR3nt: TGTGCCAGCAGCAAAGTAGAGGGGAGCTCCTACAATGAGCAGTTCTTC

d_gene: -
abundance: once
v_gene: TRBV7-2
len: 16
j_gene: TRBJ1-5
CDR3aa: CASSWRQATGNQPQHF
CDR3nt: TGTGCCAGCAGCTGGAGGCAGGCGACGGGCAATCAGCCCCAGCATTTT

d_gene: -
abundance: -
v_gene: TRBV11-3
len: 12
j_gene: TRBJ2-2
CDR3aa: CASSSLTGELFF
CDR3nt: TGTGCCAGCAGCTCTTTAACCGGGGAGCTGTTTTTT

d_gene: TRBD1
abundance: once
v_gene: TRBV14
len: 17
j_gene: TRBJ2-3
CDR3aa: CASSQVFGTGFPDTQYF
CDR3nt: TGTGCCAGCAGCCAAGTTTTTGGGACAGGGTTTCCAGATACGCAGTATTTT

d_gene: -
abundance: -
v_gene: TRBV6-4
len: 14
j_gene: TRBJ1-2
CDR3aa: CASSDSSGANGYTF
CDR3nt: TGTGCCAGCAGTGACTCGTCGGGGGCGAATGGCTACACCTTC

d_gene: TRBD1
abundance: -
v_gene: TRBV18
len: 16
j_gene: TRBJ2-2
CDR3aa: CASSPQGASGTGELFF
CDR3nt: TGTGCCAGCTCACCGCAGGGGGCCTCGGGGACCGGGGAGCTGTTTTTT